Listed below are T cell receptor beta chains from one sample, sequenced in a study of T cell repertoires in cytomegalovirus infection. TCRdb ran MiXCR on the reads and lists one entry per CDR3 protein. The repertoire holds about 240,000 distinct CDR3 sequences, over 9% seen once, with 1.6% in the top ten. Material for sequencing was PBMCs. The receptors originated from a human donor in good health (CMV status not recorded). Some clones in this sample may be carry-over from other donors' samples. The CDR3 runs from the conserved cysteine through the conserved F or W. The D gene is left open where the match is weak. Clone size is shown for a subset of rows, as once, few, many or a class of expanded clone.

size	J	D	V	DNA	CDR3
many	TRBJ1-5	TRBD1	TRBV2	TGTGCCAGCGGGACAGAGAGCAATCAGCCCCAGCATTTT	CASGTESNQPQHF
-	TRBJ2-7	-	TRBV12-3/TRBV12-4	TGTGCCAGCAGTTTTTTCGCAGGGGTCGTATACGAGCAGTACTTC	CASSFFAGVVYEQYF
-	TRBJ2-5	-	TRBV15	TGTGCCACCAGCCCAGGCTGGGGGGGGGCGAAAGAGACCCAGCACTTC	CATSPGWGGAKETQHF
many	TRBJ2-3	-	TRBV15	TGTGCCACCAGCAGAGAAAAATATACGCAGTATTTT	CATSREKYTQYF
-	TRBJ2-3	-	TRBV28	TGTGCCAGCAAGAACGGGAGATCGGCAGATACGCAGTATTTT	CASKNGRSADTQYF
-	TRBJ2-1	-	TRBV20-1	TGCAGTGCTCGGACTACCGCGGACAATGAGCAGTTCTTC	CSARTTADNEQFF
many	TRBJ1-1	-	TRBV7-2	TGTGCCAGCAGCTTAGGAGCGGGGCAAGTTGAAGCTTTCTTT	CASSLGAGQVEAFF
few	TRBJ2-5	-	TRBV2	TGTGCCAGCAGTGAAGGACTAGTGAGTGTTGAGACCCAGTACTTC	CASSEGLVSVETQYF
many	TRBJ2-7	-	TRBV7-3	TGTGCCAGCAGCTTTGGAAGGGCTCCTAACGAGCAGTACTTC	CASSFGRAPNEQYF
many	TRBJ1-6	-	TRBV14	TGTGCCAGCAGCCAAGACGAGTCGGGAGTCGGTTCACCCCTCCACTTT	CASSQDESGVGSPLHF
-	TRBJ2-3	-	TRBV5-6	TGTGCCAGCAGCTTGTGGGCGGGGTCAAAAGATACGCAGTATTTT	CASSLWAGSKDTQYF
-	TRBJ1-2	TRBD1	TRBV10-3	TGTGCCATCAGCCCGACAGGGAGTTATGGCTACACCTTC	CAISPTGSYGYTF
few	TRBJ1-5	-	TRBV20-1	TGCAGTGCTGGCTTGCCGGAAGCCAGCCATCAGCCCCAGCATTTT	CSAGLPEASHQPQHF
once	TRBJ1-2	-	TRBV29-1	TGCAGCGTTTCAGACAGCGACTATGGCTACACCTTC	CSVSDSDYGYTF
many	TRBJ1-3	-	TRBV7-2	TGTGCCAGCAGCCTAAAGGACGTCCGAGGGGGTGGAAACACCATATATTTT	CASSLKDVRGGGNTIYF
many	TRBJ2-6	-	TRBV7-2	TGTGCCAGCAGCTTAGGCAGATCGTCTGGGGCCAACGTCCTGACTTTC	CASSLGRSSGANVLTF
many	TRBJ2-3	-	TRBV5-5	TGTGCCAGCAGCTTGGCGGGACACAGCACAGATACGCAGTATTTT	CASSLAGHSTDTQYF
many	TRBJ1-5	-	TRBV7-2	TGTGCCAGCAGCTCCCCCGACAAAGAGGGATGGGATCAGCCCCAGCATTTT	CASSSPDKEGWDQPQHF
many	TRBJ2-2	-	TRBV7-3	TGTGCCAGCAGCTTAACTTGGAACAGCGGTGGCGGGGAGCTGTTTTTT	CASSLTWNSGGGELFF
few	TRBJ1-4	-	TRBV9	TGTGCCAGCAGCAGAGCCGCAGGGGAGAGAGGTGAAAAACTGTTTTTT	CASSRAAGERGEKLFF
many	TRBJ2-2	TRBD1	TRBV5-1	TGCGCCAGCAGCTTGGGGACAGGGGGCATCGGGGAGCTGTTTTTT	CASSLGTGGIGELFF
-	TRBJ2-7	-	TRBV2	TGTGCCAGCAGTGACCTTGAGCAGTACTTC	CASSDLEQYF
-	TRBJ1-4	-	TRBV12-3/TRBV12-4	TGTGCCAGCAGTTTTAGGGTCGGGGGGAAACTGTTTTTT	CASSFRVGGKLFF
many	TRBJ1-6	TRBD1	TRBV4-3	TGCGCCAGCAGCCAAGATCCGGGGGACAGAGCTTATAATTCACCCCTCCACTTT	CASSQDPGDRAYNSPLHF
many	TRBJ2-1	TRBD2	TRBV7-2	TGTGCCAGCACCACTGGCGGGGGGGCTTACAATGAGCAGTTCTTC	CASTTGGGAYNEQFF
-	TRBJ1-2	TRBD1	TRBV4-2	TGTGCCAGCAGCCATCCGGGACAGGATAAATCGGGTGGCTACACCTTC	CASSHPGQDKSGGYTF
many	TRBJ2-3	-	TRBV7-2	TGTGCCAGCAGCTCCCCGTCTCTGTTCACAGATACGCAGTATTTT	CASSSPSLFTDTQYF
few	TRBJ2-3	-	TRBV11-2	TGTGCCAGCGGGGGGCTAGCGGACGGCACAGATACGCAGTATTTT	CASGGLADGTDTQYF
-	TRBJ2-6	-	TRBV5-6	TGTGCCAGCAGCTTAAACGGGGCCCCTTTCTCTGGGGCCAACGTCCTGACTTTC	CASSLNGAPFSGANVLTF
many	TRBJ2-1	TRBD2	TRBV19	TGTGCCAGTAGTACCCCAACTAGCGGGAGGGTCGATGAGCAGTTCTTC	CASSTPTSGRVDEQFF
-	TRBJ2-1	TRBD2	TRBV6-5	TGTGCCAGCAGTTACTCGTGGGGGAGGGGCAATGAGCAGTTCTTC	CASSYSWGRGNEQFF
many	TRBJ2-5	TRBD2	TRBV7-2	TGTGCCAGCAGCTTGGGGCTAGCGGAAGAGACCCAGTACTTC	CASSLGLAEETQYF
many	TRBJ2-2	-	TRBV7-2	TGTGCCAGCAGCCCTCCTTCGGGGGCTAGCGGATTGAACACCGGGGAGCTGTTTTTT	CASSPPSGASGLNTGELFF
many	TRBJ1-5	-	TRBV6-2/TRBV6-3	TGTGCCAGCAGTTACGGCCCCTGGCCCCAGCATTTT	CASSYGPWPQHF
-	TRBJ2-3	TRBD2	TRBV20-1	TGCAGTGCTGGGGAGCGGGAGGGCGCAGATACGCAGTATTTT	CSAGEREGADTQYF
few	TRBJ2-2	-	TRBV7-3	TGTGCCAGCAGCCTATCACTCCGGGCCGGGACCGGGGAGCTGTTTTTT	CASSLSLRAGTGELFF
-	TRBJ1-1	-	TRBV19	TGTGCCAGTAGTATGGGTTCAGGGACTGAAGCTTTCTTT	CASSMGSGTEAFF
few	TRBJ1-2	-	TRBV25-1	TGTGCCAGCAGTCCCCTCGGGGAGGGGATGGAAGGCTACACCTTC	CASSPLGEGMEGYTF
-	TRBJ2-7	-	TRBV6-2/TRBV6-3	TGTGCCAGCACTGACTACTTCGGGCAGTACTTC	CASTDYFGQYF
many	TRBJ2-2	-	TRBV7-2	TGTGCCAGCAGCTTCTCCAGACTAAACACCGGGGAGCTGTTTTTT	CASSFSRLNTGELFF
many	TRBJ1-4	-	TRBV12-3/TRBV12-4	TGTGCCAGCAGTTTCGGGGCAGGGGTAGGGGAAAAACTGTTTTTT	CASSFGAGVGEKLFF
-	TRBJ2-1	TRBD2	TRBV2	TGTGCCAGCAGTGTTAGCGGGATCTCCTACAATGAGCAGTTCTTC	CASSVSGISYNEQFF
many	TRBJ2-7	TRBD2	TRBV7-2	TGTGCCAGCAGCTTAGAGGCCCCTAGCGGAAGCTCCTACGAGCAGTACTTC	CASSLEAPSGSSYEQYF
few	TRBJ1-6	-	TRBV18	TGTGCCAGCTCACCAGCGGAGGCCTATAATTCACCCCTCCACTTT	CASSPAEAYNSPLHF
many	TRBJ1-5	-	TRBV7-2	TGTGCCAGCAGCGTTCAACATTATAGCAATCAGCCCCAGCATTTT	CASSVQHYSNQPQHF
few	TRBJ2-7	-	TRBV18	TGTGCCAGCTCACAGGGGATTGCCTACGAGCAGTACTTC	CASSQGIAYEQYF
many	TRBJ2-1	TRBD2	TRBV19	TGTGCCAGTAGCATGGGACTAGCAGACAATGAGCAGTTCTTC	CASSMGLADNEQFF
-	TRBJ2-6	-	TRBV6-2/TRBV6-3	TGTGCCAGCAGTTACGGGCATTCACCCTCTGGGGCCAACGTCCTGACTTTC	CASSYGHSPSGANVLTF
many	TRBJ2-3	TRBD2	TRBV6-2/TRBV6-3	TGTGCCAGCAGTAGTGTGGCGGGAGGGGGCACAGATACGCAGTATTTT	CASSSVAGGGTDTQYF
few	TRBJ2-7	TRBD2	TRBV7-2	TGTGCCAGCAGCTTAGGCGGGAGTAGCTCCTACGAGCAGTACTTC	CASSLGGSSSYEQYF
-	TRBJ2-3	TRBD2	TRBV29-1	TGCAGCGCAGGGAGGGCCATGGATACGCAGTATTTT	CSAGRAMDTQYF
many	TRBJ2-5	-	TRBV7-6	TGTGCCAGCAGCTTAGCGGGAGCCAGGGAGACCCAGTACTTC	CASSLAGARETQYF
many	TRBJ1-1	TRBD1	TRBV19	TGTGCCAGTAGTCTGGGGGACAGTCCTGAAGCTTTCTTT	CASSLGDSPEAFF
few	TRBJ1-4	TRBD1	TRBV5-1	TGCGCCAGCAGCGCCCAGGGGGGGAGGAATGAAAAACTGTTTTTT	CASSAQGGRNEKLFF